This passage covers 4 T cell receptor beta chains from one sample sequenced in a study of blood T cell repertoires in COVID-19. Profiling relied on immunoSEQ multiplex PCR, and the TCRdb table lists in-frame clones only, not all of them. This sample yields roughly 77,000 clones, of which roughly 73% are seen a single time; around 10% belongs to the top ten. The sequencing sample was made of peripheral blood. These receptors were taken from a human donor in a cohort sampled during active COVID-19.

The table lists this clone with a few counts. The V call is TRBV2, the J call TRBJ2-5; D call uncertain. The germline gives CDR1 SNHLY, CDR2 FYNNEI. The length of the CDR3 is 12 residues. Deletions cut 4 bases from V and 5 bases from J, with 8 bases between. The CDR3 DNA reads TGTGCCAGCAGTGCCAGCGCGGAGACCCAGTACTTC. Translated: CASSASAETQYF. Drawing the rest from reference TRBV2 and TRBJ2-5, the complete variable domain is EPEVTQTPSHQVTQMGQEVILRCVPISNHLYFYWYRQILGQKVEFLVSFYNNEISEKSEIFDDQFSVERPDGSNFTLKIRSTKLEDSAMYFCASSASAETQYFGPGTRLLVL.

This clone came up a few times. The chain couples TRBV6-6 to TRBJ2-7; possibly TRBD2 for D (5 bases). Trimming took 5 bases from V and 3 from J, leaving 14 bases between them. Germline-derived CDR1 and CDR2 are MNHNY and SVGAGI (reference sequence). This CDR3 has 14 amino acids. Here the CDR3 DNA reads TGTGCCAGCAGTCCAACTGGAGGCCTCTACGAGCAGTACTTC. Translation gives CASSPTGGLYEQYF.

The chain recombines TRBV6-5 with TRBJ2-5; 8 positions agree with TRBD2. Germline V gene lookup returns CDR1 MNHEY and CDR2 SVGAGI. The length of the CDR3 is 13 residues. V shed 7 bases and J 2 bases; nucleotides not matched to a gene: 3. The CDR3 DNA is TGTGCCAGCACGCCGGGGGGGCAAGAGACCCAGTACTTC. The encoded protein is CASTPGGQETQYF.

The chain employs TRBV15 and TRBJ2-2, with TRBD2 identical over 8 bases. V was pared by 0 bases and J by 6 bases, with 9 bases of the junction left unmatched. The CDR3 runs to 17 residues. Germline V CDR1 and CDR2: LNHNV, YYDKDF (reference sequence). The CDR3 reads CATSRDLSSGTAGELFF. CDR3 sequence (DNA): TGTGCCACCAGCAGAGATCTAAGTAGCGGGACGGCCGGGGAGCTGTTTTTT.